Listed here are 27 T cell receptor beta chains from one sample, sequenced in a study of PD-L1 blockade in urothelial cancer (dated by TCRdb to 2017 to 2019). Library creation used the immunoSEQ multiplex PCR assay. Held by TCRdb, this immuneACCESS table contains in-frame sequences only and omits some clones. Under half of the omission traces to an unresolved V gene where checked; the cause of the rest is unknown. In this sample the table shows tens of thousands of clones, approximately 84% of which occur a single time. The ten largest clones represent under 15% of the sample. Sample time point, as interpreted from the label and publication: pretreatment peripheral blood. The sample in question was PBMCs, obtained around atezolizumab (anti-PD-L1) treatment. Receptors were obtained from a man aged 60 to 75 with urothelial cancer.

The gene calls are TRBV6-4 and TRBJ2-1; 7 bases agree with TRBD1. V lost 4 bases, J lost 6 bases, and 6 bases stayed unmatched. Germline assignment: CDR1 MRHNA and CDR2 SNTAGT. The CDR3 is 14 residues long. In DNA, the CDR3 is TGTGCCAGCAGTGTGGAGACAGGGTCCAATGAGCAGTTCTTC. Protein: CASSVETGSNEQFF.

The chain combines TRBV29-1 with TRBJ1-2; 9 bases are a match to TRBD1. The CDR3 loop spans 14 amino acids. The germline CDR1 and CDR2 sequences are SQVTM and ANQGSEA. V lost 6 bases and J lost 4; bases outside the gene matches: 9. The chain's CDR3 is CSVQTGGDGYGYTF. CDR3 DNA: TGCAGCGTACAAACAGGGGGCGATGGCTATGGCTACACCTTC.

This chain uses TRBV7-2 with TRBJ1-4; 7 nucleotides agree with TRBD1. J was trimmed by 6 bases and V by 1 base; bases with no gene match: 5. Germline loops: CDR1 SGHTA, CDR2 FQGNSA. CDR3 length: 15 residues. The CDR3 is CASSLGGRGDEKLFF. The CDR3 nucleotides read TGTGCCAGCAGCTTAGGTGGCAGGGGGGATGAAAAACTGTTTTTT. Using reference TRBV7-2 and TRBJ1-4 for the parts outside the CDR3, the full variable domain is GAGVSQSPSNKVTEKGKDVELRCDPISGHTALYWYRQSLGQGLEFLIYFQGNSAPDKSGLPSDRFSAERTGGSVSTLTIQRTQQEDSAVYLCASSLGGRGDEKLFFGSGTQLSVL.

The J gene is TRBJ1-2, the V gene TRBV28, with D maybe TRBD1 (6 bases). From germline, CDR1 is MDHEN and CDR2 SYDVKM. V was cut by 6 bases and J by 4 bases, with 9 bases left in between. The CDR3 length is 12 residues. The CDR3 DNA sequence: TGTGCCAGCAGATCGACAGGCTATGGCTACACCTTC. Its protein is CASRSTGYGYTF.

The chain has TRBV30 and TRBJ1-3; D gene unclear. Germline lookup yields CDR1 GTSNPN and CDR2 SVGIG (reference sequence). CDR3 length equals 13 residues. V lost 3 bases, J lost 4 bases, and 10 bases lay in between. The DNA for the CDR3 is TGTGCCTGGAGCACGGTTGCGGGAAACACCATATATTTT. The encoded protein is CAWSTVAGNTIYF.

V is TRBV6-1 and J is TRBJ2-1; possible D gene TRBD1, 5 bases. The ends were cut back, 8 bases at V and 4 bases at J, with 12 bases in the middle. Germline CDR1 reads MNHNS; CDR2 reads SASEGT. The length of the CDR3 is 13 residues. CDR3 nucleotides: TGTGCCAGCGGGCAGGGCCCGTACAATGAGCAGTTCTTC. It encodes CASGQGPYNEQFF.

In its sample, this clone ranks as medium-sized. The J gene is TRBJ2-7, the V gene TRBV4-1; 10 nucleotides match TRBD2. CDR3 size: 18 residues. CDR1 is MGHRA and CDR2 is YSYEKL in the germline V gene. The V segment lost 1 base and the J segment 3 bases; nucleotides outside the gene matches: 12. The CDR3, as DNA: TGCGCCAGCAGCCAAGTGGATTTCATAGGGACTAGCGACTACGAGCAGTACTTC. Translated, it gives CASSQVDFIGTSDYEQYF.

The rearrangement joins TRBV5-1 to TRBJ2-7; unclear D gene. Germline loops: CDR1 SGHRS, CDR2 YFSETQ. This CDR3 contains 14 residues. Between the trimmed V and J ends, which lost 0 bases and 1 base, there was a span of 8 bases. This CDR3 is CASSLVGRSYEQYF. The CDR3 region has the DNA TGCGCCAGCAGCTTGGTTGGCAGGTCCTACGAGCAGTACTTC.

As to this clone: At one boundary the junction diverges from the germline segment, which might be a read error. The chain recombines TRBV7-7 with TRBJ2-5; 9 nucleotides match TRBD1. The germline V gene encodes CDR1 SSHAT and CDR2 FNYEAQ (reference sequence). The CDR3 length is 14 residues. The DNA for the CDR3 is TGTGCTAGCAGCCTAGGGACAGGGCAAGAGACCCAGTACTTC. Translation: CASSLGTGQETQYF.

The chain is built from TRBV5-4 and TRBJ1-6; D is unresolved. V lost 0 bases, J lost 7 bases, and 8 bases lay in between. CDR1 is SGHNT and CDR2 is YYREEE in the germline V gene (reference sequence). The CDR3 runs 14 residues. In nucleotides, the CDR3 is TGTGCCAGCAGCTTGGACAGAAACAATTCACCCCTCCACTTT. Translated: CASSLDRNNSPLHF.

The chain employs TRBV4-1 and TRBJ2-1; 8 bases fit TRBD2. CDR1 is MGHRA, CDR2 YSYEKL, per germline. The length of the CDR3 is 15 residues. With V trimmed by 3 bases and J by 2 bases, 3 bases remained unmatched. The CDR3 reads CASSQFGGAYNEQFF. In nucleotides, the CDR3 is TGCGCCAGCAGCCAGTTCGGGGGGGCCTACAATGAGCAGTTCTTC.

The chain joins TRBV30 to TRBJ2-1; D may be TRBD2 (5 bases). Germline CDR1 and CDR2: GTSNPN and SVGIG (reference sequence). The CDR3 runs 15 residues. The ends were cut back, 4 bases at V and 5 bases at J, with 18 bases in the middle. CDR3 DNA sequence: TGTGCCTGGACCCCCCGGGAAAGAAGACACAATGAGCAGTTCTTC. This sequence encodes CAWTPRERRHNEQFF.

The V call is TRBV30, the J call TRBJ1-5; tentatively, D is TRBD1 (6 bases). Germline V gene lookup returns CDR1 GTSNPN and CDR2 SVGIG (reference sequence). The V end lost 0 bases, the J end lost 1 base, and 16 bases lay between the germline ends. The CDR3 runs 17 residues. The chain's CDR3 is CAWSVGGGRVSNQPQHF. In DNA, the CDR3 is TGTGCCTGGAGTGTAGGGGGGGGGAGGGTGAGCAATCAGCCCCAGCATTTT. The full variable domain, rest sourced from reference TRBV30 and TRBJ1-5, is SQTIHQWPATLVQPVGSPLSLECTVEGTSNPNLYWYRQAAGRGLQLLFYSVGIGQISSEVPQNLSASRPQDRQFILSSKKLLLSDSGFYLCAWSVGGGRVSNQPQHFGDGTRLSIL.

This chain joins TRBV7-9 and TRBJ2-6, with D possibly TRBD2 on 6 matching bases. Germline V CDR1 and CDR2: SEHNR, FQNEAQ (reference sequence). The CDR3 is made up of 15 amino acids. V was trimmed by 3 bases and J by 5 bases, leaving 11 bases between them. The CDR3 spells CASSFMGGRANVLTF. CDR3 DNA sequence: TGTGCCAGCAGCTTCATGGGGGGAAGGGCCAACGTCCTGACTTTC.

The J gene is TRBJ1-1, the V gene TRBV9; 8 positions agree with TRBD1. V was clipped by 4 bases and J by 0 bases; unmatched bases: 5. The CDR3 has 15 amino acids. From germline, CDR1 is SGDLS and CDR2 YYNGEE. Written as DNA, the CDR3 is TGTGCCAGCAGCCCAAGGACAGGGTTGAACACTGAAGCTTTCTTT. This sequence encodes CASSPRTGLNTEAFF.

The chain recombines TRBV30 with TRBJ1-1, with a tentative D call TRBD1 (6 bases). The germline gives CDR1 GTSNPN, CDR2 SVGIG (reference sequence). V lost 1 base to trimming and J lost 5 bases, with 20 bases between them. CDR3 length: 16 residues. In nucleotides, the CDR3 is TGTGCCTGGAGTGCAGACAGAAGGGGGGGCTGGACTGAAGCTTTCTTT. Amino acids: CAWSADRRGGWTEAFF.

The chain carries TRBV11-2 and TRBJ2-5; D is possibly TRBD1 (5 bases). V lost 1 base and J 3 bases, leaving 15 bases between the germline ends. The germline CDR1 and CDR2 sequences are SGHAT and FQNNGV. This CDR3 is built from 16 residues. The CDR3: CASSLGGRVGEETQYF. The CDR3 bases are TGTGCCAGCAGCTTAGGGGGCCGGGTTGGGGAAGAGACCCAGTACTTC.

CDR3 loop: CASSPPGGGDYGYTF. Here the CDR3 DNA reads TGTGCCAGTAGTCCGCCGGGGGGAGGCGACTATGGCTACACCTTC. The rearrangement uses TRBV19 and TRBJ1-2; D is perhaps TRBD1 (5 bases). The V end was cut by 5 bases, the J end by 3 bases, with 16 bases between. The germline V gene encodes CDR1 LNHDA and CDR2 SQIVND (reference sequence). This CDR3 is 15 amino acids long.

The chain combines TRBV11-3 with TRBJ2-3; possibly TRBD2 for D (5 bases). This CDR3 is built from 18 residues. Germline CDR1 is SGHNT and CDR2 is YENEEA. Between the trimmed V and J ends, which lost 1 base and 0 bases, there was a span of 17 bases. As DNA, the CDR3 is TGTGCCAGCAGCTTAGGGTCGTTAGCGCGATCTAGCACAGATACGCAGTATTTT. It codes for CASSLGSLARSSTDTQYF.

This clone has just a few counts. As DNA, the CDR3 is TGCGCCAGCAGCCAACCCTTGAAGACAGGGAACACTGAAGCTTTCTTT. Translation gives CASSQPLKTGNTEAFF. The chain couples TRBV4-1 to TRBJ1-1; D is perhaps TRBD1 (6 bases). Germline-derived CDR1 and CDR2 are MGHRA and YSYEKL. This CDR3 is 16 amino acids long. Trimming took 2 bases from V and 1 from J, leaving 14 bases between them.

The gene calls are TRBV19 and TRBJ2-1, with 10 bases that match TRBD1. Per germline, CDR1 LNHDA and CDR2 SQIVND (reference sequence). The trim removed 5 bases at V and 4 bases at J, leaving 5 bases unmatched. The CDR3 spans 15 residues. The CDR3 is CASSVGTGVYNEQFF. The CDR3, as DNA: TGTGCCAGTAGTGTCGGGACAGGGGTTTACAATGAGCAGTTCTTC.

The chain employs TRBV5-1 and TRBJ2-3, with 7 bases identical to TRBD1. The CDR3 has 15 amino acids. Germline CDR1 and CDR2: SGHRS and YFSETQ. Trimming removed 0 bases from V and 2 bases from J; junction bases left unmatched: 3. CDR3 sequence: CASSLAGQLTDTQYF. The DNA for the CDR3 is TGCGCCAGCAGCTTGGCGGGACAGCTCACAGATACGCAGTATTTT. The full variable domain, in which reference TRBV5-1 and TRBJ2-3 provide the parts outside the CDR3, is KAGVTQTPRYLIKTRGQQVTLSCSPISGHRSVSWYQQTPGQGLQFLFEYFSETQRNKGNFPGRFSGRQFSNSRSEMNVSTLELGDSALYLCASSLAGQLTDTQYFGPGTRLTVL.

In DNA, the CDR3 is TGTGCCAGCAGCTTTGCCGCCGGACAGGGAAGCTACGAGCAGTACTTC. This translates into CASSFAAGQGSYEQYF. The chain is built from TRBV5-8 and TRBJ2-7, with TRBD1 matching 8 bases. Looked up from germline, CDR1 is SGHTS and CDR2 is YDEGEE. CDR3 length equals 16 residues. Unmatched junction bases numbered 10, after V lost 2 bases and J lost 3 bases.

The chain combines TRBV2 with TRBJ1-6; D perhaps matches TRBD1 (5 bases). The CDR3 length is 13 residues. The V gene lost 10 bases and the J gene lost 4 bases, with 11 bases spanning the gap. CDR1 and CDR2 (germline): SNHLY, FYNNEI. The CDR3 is CAIGGDYNSPLHF. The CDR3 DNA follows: TGTGCCATCGGGGGGGATTATAATTCACCCCTCCACTTT.

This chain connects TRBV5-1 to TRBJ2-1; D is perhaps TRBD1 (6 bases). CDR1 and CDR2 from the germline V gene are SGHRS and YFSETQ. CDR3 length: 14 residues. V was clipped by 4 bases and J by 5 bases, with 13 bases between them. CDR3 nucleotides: TGCGCCAGCAGCCCTGGGGGCGGAAACAATGAGCAGTTCTTC. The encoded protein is CASSPGGGNNEQFF.

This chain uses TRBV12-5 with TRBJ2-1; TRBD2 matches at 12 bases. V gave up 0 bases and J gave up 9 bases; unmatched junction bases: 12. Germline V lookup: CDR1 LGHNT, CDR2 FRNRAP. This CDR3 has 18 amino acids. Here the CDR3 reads CASGLVEATSGGVREQFF. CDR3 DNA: TGTGCTAGTGGTTTGGTAGAAGCGACTAGCGGGGGAGTCCGTGAGCAGTTCTTC.

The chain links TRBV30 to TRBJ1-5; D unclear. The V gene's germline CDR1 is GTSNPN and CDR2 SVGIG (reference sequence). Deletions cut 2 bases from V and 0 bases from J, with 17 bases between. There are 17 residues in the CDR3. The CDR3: CAWSSKRGVSSNQPQHF. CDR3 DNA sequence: TGTGCCTGGAGTTCAAAACGCGGGGTGTCTAGCAATCAGCCCCAGCATTTT.